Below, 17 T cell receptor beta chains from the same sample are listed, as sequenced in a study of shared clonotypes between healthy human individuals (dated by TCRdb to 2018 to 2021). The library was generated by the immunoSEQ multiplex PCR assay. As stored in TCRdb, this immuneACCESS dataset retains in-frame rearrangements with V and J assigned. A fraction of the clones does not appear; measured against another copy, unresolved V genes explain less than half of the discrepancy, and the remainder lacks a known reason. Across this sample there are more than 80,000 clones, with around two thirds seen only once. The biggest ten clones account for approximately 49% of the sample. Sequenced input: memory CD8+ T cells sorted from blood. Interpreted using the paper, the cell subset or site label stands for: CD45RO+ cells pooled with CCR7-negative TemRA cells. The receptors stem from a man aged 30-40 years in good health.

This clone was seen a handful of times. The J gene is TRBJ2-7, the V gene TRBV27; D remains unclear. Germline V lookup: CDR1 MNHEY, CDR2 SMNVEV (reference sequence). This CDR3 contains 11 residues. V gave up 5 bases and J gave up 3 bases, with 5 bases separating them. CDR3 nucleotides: TGTGCCAGCAGTAATCACTACGAGCAGTACTTC. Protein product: CASSNHYEQYF.

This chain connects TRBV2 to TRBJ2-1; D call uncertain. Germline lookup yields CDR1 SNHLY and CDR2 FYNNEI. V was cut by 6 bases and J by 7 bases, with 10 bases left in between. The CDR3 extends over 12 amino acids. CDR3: CASRTTTNEQFF. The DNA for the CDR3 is TGTGCCAGCAGAACGACCACAAATGAGCAGTTCTTC.

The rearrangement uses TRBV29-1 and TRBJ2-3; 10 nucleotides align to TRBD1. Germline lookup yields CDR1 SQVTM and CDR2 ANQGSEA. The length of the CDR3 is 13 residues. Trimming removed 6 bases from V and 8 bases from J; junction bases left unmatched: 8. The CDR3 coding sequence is TGCAGCGTAGGGACAGGGGATTTGGTTACGCAGTATTTT. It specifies CSVGTGDLVTQYF.

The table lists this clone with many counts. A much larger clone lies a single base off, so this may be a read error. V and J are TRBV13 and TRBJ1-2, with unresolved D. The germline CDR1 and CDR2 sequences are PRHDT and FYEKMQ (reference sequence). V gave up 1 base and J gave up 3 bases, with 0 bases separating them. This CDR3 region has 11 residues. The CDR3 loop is CASSLDYGYTF. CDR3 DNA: TGTGCCAGCAGCTTAGACTATGGCTACACCTTC.

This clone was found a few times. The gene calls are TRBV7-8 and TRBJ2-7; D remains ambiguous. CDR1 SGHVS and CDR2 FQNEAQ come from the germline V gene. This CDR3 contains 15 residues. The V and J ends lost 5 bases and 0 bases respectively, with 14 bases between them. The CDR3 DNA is TGTGCCAGCAGCCCCCTATCAGTGTCCTCCTACGAGCAGTACTTC. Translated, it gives CASSPLSVSSYEQYF.

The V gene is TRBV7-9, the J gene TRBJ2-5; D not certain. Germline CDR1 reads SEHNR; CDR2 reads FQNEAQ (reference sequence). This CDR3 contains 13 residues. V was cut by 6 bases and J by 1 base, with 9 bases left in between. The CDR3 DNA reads TGTGCCAGCAGTCCTACATCCCAAGAGACCCAGTACTTC. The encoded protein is CASSPTSQETQYF.

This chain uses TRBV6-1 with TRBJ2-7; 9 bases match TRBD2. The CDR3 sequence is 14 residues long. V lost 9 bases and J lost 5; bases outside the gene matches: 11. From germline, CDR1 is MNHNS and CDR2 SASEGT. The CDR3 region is CASRPGLAPHEQYF. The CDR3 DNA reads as TGTGCCAGTAGACCGGGACTAGCCCCTCACGAGCAGTACTTC.

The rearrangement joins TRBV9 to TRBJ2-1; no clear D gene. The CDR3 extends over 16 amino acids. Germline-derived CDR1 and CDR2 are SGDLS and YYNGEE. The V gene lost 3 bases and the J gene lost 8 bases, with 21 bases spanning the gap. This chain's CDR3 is CASSGATNPPSDEQFF. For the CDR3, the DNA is TGTGCCAGCAGCGGGGCGACAAATCCCCCATCCGATGAGCAGTTCTTC.

The CDR3 here is CASRSGTSLRNEQFF. The CDR3 nucleotides are TGTGCCAGCAGGTCCGGGACTAGTCTAAGAAATGAGCAGTTCTTC. The V gene is TRBV6-1, the J gene TRBJ2-1; 8 bases are shared with TRBD2. Germline assignment: CDR1 MNHNS and CDR2 SASEGT. The CDR3 contains 15 residues. V lost 6 bases, J lost 7 bases, and 11 bases stayed unmatched.

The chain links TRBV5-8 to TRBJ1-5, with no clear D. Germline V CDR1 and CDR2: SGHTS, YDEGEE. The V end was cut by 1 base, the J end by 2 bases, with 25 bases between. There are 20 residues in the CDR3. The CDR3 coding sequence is TGTGCCAGCAGCTTGCCTCCTTGGATGAAGGGAAAAGATGGCAATCAGCCCCAGCATTTT. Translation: CASSLPPWMKGKDGNQPQHF.

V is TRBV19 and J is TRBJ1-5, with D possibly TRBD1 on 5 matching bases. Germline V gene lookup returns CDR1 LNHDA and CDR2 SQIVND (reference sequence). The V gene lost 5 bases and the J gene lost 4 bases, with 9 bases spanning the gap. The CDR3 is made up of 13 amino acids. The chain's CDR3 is CASSYGGNQPQHF. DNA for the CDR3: TGTGCCAGTAGTTACGGGGGGAATCAGCCCCAGCATTTT.

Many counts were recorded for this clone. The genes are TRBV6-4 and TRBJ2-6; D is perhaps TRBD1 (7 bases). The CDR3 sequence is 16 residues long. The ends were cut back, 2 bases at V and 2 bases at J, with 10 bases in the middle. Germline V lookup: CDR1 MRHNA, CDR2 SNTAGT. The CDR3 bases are TGTGCCAGCAGTGACCAGGGGGGCGCTGGGGCCAACGTCCTGACTTTC. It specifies CASSDQGGAGANVLTF.

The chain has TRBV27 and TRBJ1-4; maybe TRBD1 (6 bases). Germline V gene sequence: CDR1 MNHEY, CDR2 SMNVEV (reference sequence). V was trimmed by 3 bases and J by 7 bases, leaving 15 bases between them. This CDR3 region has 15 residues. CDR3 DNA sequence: TGTGCCAGCAGTTTTGTGCAGGGGTTTCGTGAAAAACTGTTTTTT. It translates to CASSFVQGFREKLFF.

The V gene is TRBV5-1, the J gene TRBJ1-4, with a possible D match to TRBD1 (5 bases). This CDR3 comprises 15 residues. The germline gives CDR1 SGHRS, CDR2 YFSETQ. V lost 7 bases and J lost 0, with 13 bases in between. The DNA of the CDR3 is TGCGCCAGCCGAATGGGGGTAACAACTAATGAAAAACTGTTTTTT. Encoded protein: CASRMGVTTNEKLFF.

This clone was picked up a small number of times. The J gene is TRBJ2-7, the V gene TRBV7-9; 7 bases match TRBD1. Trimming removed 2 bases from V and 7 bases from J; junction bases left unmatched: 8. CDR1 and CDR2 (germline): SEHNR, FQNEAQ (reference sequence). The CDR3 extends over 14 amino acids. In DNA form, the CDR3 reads TGTGCCAGCAGCTTATTGCAGGGGGTGTGGGAGCAGTACTTC. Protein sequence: CASSLLQGVWEQYF.

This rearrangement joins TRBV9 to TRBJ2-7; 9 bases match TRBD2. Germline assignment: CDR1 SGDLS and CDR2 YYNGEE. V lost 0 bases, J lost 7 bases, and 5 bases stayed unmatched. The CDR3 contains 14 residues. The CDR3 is CASSVGAGGQEQYF. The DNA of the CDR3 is TGTGCCAGCAGCGTAGGCGCGGGAGGGCAAGAGCAGTACTTC.

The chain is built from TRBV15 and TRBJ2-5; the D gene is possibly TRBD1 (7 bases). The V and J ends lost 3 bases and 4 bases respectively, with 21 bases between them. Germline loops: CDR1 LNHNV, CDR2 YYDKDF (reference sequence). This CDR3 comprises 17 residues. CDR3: CATSSSRGVLGAETQYF. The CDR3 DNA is TGTGCCACCAGCAGTAGCAGGGGGGTCTTGGGGGCAGAGACCCAGTACTTC.